One and the same sample provided the 29 T cell receptor beta chains below, sequenced in a study of blood T cell repertoires in COVID-19. TCRdb's table, derived via immunoSEQ multiplex PCR, lists solely in-frame clones and lacks some. Among approximately 50,000 clones listed, roughly 82% were seen once. Material: peripheral blood. The receptors stem from an elderly woman with acute or convalescent COVID-19.

This clone came up a few times. The chain recombines TRBV5-1 with TRBJ1-6, with D hard to call. V lost 4 bases and J 0 bases, leaving 11 bases between the germline ends. The length of the CDR3 is 16 residues. Germline V gene sequence: CDR1 SGHRS, CDR2 YFSETQ. CDR3 amino acids: CASSRSGSSYNSPLHF. In DNA form, the CDR3 reads TGCGCCAGCAGCCGGTCCGGTAGCTCCTATAATTCACCCCTCCACTTT.

This chain connects TRBV7-9 to TRBJ2-1; 11 bases agree with TRBD2. This CDR3 is 17 amino acids long. The germline gives CDR1 SEHNR, CDR2 FQNEAQ (reference sequence). The V and J ends lost 5 bases and 8 bases, in that order; junction bases with no gene match: 14. The DNA of the CDR3 is TGTGCCAGCAGCCCACAAACCGGGACTAGCGGCATCGATGAGCAGTTCTTC. It specifies CASSPQTGTSGIDEQFF.

This sequence joins TRBV5-1 and TRBJ2-5; perhaps TRBD2 as D (6 bases). Germline V gene data show CDR1 as SGHRS and CDR2 as YFSETQ. V was pared by 4 bases and J by 2 bases, with 12 bases between. This CDR3 is built from 14 residues. CDR3 residues: CASSLPGTQETQYF. In DNA form, the CDR3 reads TGCGCCAGCAGCCTTCCCGGGACTCAAGAGACCCAGTACTTC.

V and J are TRBV18 and TRBJ1-3; D not certain. This CDR3 has 14 amino acids. The V gene lost 6 bases and the J gene lost 4 bases, with 13 bases spanning the gap. Germline CDR1 KGHSH, CDR2 LQKENI. The CDR3 spells CASSSAAVGNTIYF. CDR3 sequence (DNA): TGTGCCAGCTCTTCCGCGGCGGTAGGAAACACCATATATTTT.

On this clone itself: With a much larger clone just one base away, this may be a read error. This rearrangement joins TRBV11-1 to TRBJ1-2; 7 bases line up with TRBD1. V lost 5 bases and J lost 3; bases outside the gene matches: 3. This CDR3 has 13 amino acids. CDR1 and CDR2 from the germline V gene are SGHAT and FQDESV (reference sequence). CDR3 sequence reads: CASSPGTDYGYTF. In DNA, the CDR3 is TGTGCCAGCAGCCCCGGGACAGACTATGGCTACACCTTC.

The rearrangement links TRBV3-1 (or the pseudogene TRBV3-2) to TRBJ1-3, with 8 bases that match TRBD1. The CDR3 runs to 15 residues. The germline V gene encodes CDR1 LGHDT and CDR2 YNNKEL (reference sequence). Trimming removed 4 bases from V and 1 base from J; junction bases left unmatched: 3. Here the CDR3 DNA reads TGTGCCAGCAGCCCGACAGGGGAGTCTGGAAACACCATATATTTT. It codes for CASSPTGESGNTIYF.

V gene TRBV3-1 (or the pseudogene TRBV3-2) combines with J gene TRBJ1-1, with 8 bases that match TRBD1. From germline, CDR1 is LGHDT and CDR2 YNNKEL (reference sequence). The junction had 9 bases not matched to a gene; V was cut back by 5 bases and J by 7 bases. The CDR3 covers 14 residues. The CDR3, as DNA: TGTGCCAGCAGCAACCAGGGGGCGCAAGGTGAAGCTTTCTTT. Translation gives CASSNQGAQGEAFF.

This chain joins TRBV5-1 and TRBJ2-7; 10 nucleotides align to TRBD1. The length of the CDR3 is 13 residues. J gave up 7 bases and V 3 bases, and 4 bases lay outside the gene matches. Germline V gene sequence: CDR1 SGHRS, CDR2 YFSETQ. The CDR3 DNA reads TGCGCCAGCAGCTCGGGACAGGGGAGGGAGCAGTACTTC. Translating gives CASSSGQGREQYF.

The rearrangement links TRBV28 to TRBJ2-1, with TRBD1 matching over 9 bases. Germline V gives CDR1 MDHEN, CDR2 SYDVKM. The CDR3 sequence is 15 residues long. With V trimmed by 3 bases and J by 3 bases, 3 bases remained unmatched. Written as DNA, the CDR3 is TGTGCCAGCAGTTTGGGGACAGGGCTCTACAATGAGCAGTTCTTC. Translation: CASSLGTGLYNEQFF. Filled out from reference TRBV28 and TRBJ2-1, the complete variable domain reads DVKVTQSSRYLVKRTGEKVFLECVQDMDHENMFWYRQDPGLGLRLIYFSYDVKMKEKGDIPEGYSVSREKKERFSLILESASTNQTSMYLCASSLGTGLYNEQFFGPGTRLTVL.

Notes on this clone: In the same sample, other DNA sequences code for this CDR3. The J gene is TRBJ1-5, the V gene TRBV2; the match to TRBD1 covers 8 bases. Germline CDR1 and CDR2: SNHLY and FYNNEI. The CDR3 loop spans 16 amino acids. V lost 5 bases and J lost 0; bases outside the gene matches: 6. Here the CDR3 reads CASSPGTGNSNQPQHF. As DNA, the CDR3 is TGTGCCAGCAGTCCCGGGACAGGCAATAGCAATCAGCCCCAGCATTTT.

The chain has TRBV7-8 and TRBJ2-5, with D possibly matching TRBD2 (5 bases). CDR1 and CDR2 (germline): SGHVS, FQNEAQ. Trimming shortened V by 3 bases and J by 5 bases, and 13 bases separated the two germline ends. This CDR3 is 14 amino acids long. The CDR3, as DNA: TGTGCCAGCAGCTTCGGGGTGGGTTTGGAGACCCAGTACTTC. The encoded protein is CASSFGVGLETQYF.

This clone appeared a single time. This chain uses TRBV19 with TRBJ1-5; 9 bases line up with TRBD1. Losses at the gene ends were 7 bases for V and 4 bases for J; bases not matched to a gene: 5. Germline CDR1 reads LNHDA; CDR2 reads SQIVND (reference sequence). The CDR3 has 14 residues. CDR3: CASMPGQGNQPQHF. CDR3 DNA: TGTGCCAGTATGCCGGGACAGGGAAATCAGCCCCAGCATTTT.

The chain combines TRBV28 with TRBJ1-5, with D tentatively TRBD1 (6 bases). The CDR3 totals 16 residues. Germline loops: CDR1 MDHEN, CDR2 SYDVKM. Trimming took 1 base from V and 6 from J, leaving 16 bases between them. The CDR3 loop is CASSLSGHNTRQPQHF. The CDR3 nucleotides are TGTGCCAGCAGTTTATCGGGACACAACACACGTCAGCCCCAGCATTTT.

This chain connects TRBV18 to TRBJ2-7, with TRBD2 as a possible D gene (5 bases). The CDR3 consists of 13 residues. Germline V gene data show CDR1 as KGHSH and CDR2 as LQKENI. Trimming stripped 6 bases from V and 0 bases from J, with 9 bases between. CDR3 sequence reads: CASSLTSSYEQYV. DNA of the CDR3: TGTGCCAGCTCCCTCACTAGCTCCTACGAGCAGTACGTC.

This chain joins TRBV28 and TRBJ1-1, with D unresolved. The V end was cut by 4 bases, the J end by 3 bases, with 15 bases between. Germline V CDR1 and CDR2: MDHEN, SYDVKM. The CDR3 has 15 residues. The CDR3 reads CASSSGNTRDTEAFF. CDR3 bases: TGTGCCAGCAGTTCCGGAAACACGAGGGACACTGAAGCTTTCTTT.

The V call is TRBV7-3, the J call TRBJ1-2; D ambiguous. CDR1 is SGHTA and CDR2 is FQGTGA in the germline V gene. CDR3 length equals 13 residues. Trimming removed 1 base at V and 7 bases at J, with 10 bases between. CDR3 nucleotides: TGTGCCAGCAGCTTAAAGGCGGAGGGTGGCTACACCTTC. As protein: CASSLKAEGGYTF.

The genes are TRBV27 and TRBJ1-6; TRBD1 might be the D (5 bases). The length of the CDR3 is 16 residues. Germline-derived CDR1 and CDR2 are MNHEY and SMNVEV (reference sequence). With 0 bases removed from V and 4 bases from J, the gap between germline ends came to 10 bases. CDR3 DNA: TGTGCCAGCAGTTTATCCGGGGGGGGGTATAATTCACCCCTCCACTTT. Translation gives CASSLSGGGYNSPLHF.

The chain has TRBV6-4 and TRBJ2-7, with D perhaps matching TRBD1 (5 bases). V lost 4 bases and J lost 4, with 23 bases in between. The CDR3 has 17 amino acids. Germline V gene data show CDR1 as MRHNA and CDR2 as SNTAGT. CDR3 sequence (DNA): TGTGCCAGCAGTGTGAGGTGTGAACGGAGACAGCTTTACGAGCAGTACGTC. Translated: CASSVRCERRQLYEQYV.

The rearrangement joins TRBV5-6 to TRBJ1-3; 8 bases agree with TRBD1. The V and J ends lost 4 bases and 0 bases, in that order; junction bases with no gene match: 3. The CDR3 runs to 15 residues. Germline CDR1 and CDR2: SGHDT and YYEEEE. CDR3 protein: CASSQGQGSGNTIYF. DNA for the CDR3: TGTGCCAGCAGCCAAGGACAGGGCTCTGGAAACACCATATATTTT.

The chain recombines TRBV7-2 with TRBJ2-1, with D possibly being TRBD1 (6 bases). The germline gives CDR1 SGHTA, CDR2 FQGNSA. Trimming shortened V by 5 bases and J by 2 bases, and 7 bases separated the two germline ends. This CDR3 is 13 amino acids long. This chain's CDR3 is CASSRQAYNEQFF. The CDR3 DNA follows: TGTGCCAGCAGCCGACAGGCCTACAATGAGCAGTTCTTC.

The CDR3 loop is CASSQSALDTDTQYF. CDR3 nucleotides: TGTGCCAGCAGCCAAAGCGCATTGGACACAGATACGCAGTATTTT. The J gene is TRBJ2-3, the V gene TRBV9; D is undetermined. Germline assignment: CDR1 SGDLS and CDR2 YYNGEE. Trimming cost V 4 bases and J 2 bases, with 14 bases left between them. The CDR3 is made up of 15 amino acids.

The rearrangement joins TRBV7-8 to TRBJ1-5, with D unclear. V was pared by 6 bases and J by 0 bases, with 9 bases between. Germline V gene data show CDR1 as SGHVS and CDR2 as FQNEAQ. The CDR3 consists of 14 residues. In nucleotides, the CDR3 is TGTGCCAGCAGGCTGGGCAGTAGCAATCAGCCCCAGCATTTT. Protein: CASRLGSSNQPQHF.

CDR3 residues: CASSLAGQTYTQYF. DNA of the CDR3: TGTGCCAGCAGCTTGGCCGGACAGACTTATACGCAGTATTTT. The chain recombines TRBV5-4 with TRBJ2-3, with a possible D match to TRBD1 (6 bases). The CDR3 consists of 14 residues. The V end was cut by 0 bases, the J end by 7 bases, with 12 bases between. Germline V gene lookup returns CDR1 SGHNT and CDR2 YYREEE (reference sequence).

V gene TRBV6-4 combines with J gene TRBJ2-3; maybe TRBD2 (6 bases). Germline V gene lookup returns CDR1 MRHNA and CDR2 SNTAGT. The V end lost 5 bases, the J end lost 5 bases, and 23 bases lay between the germline ends. This CDR3 contains 17 residues. The DNA for the CDR3 is TGTGCCAGCAGTAGTAGCGGACTACCCGTTACGAAAGATACGCAGTATTTT. Translating gives CASSSSGLPVTKDTQYF.

The chain couples TRBV6-4 to TRBJ2-2; D might be TRBD2 (6 bases). The V end lost 7 bases, the J end lost 7 bases, and 19 bases lay between the germline ends. Germline V gives CDR1 MRHNA, CDR2 SNTAGT. The CDR3 runs 15 residues. In DNA form, the CDR3 reads TGTGCCAGCACCGAGGAGGGAGGCGTGAACGGGGAGCTGTTTTTT. Its protein is CASTEEGGVNGELFF.

The rearrangement uses TRBV6-6 and TRBJ2-7; a possible D gene is TRBD1 (5 bases). V gave up 5 bases and J gave up 4 bases, with 9 bases separating them. Germline CDR1 reads MNHNY; CDR2 reads SVGAGI (reference sequence). The CDR3 consists of 12 residues. Here the CDR3 reads CASSTDRYEQYV. CDR3 nucleotides: TGTGCCAGCAGTACAGACAGATACGAGCAGTACGTC.

V is TRBV27 and J is TRBJ1-1; D might be TRBD1 (5 bases). Per germline, CDR1 MNHEY and CDR2 SMNVEV (reference sequence). This CDR3 region has 16 residues. V was pared by 1 base and J by 2 bases, with 14 bases between. In DNA form, the CDR3 reads TGTGCCAGCAGTTTATTCGCGGTAGGGGATAACACTGAAGCTTTCTTT. It translates to CASSLFAVGDNTEAFF.

The V gene is TRBV28, the J gene TRBJ2-2, with 10 bases lining up with TRBD2. Germline V gene data show CDR1 as MDHEN and CDR2 as SYDVKM. V dropped 2 bases and J dropped 4; count of bases not matched to a gene: 1. The CDR3 is 15 residues long. CDR3 in amino acids: CASSLTSGVTGELFF. In nucleotides, the CDR3 is TGTGCCAGCAGTTTAACTAGCGGGGTCACCGGGGAGCTGTTTTTT. Full variable domain (remainder filled in from reference TRBV28 and TRBJ2-2): DVKVTQSSRYLVKRTGEKVFLECVQDMDHENMFWYRQDPGLGLRLIYFSYDVKMKEKGDIPEGYSVSREKKERFSLILESASTNQTSMYLCASSLTSGVTGELFFGEGSRLTVL.

V is TRBV7-3 and J is TRBJ2-5, with D maybe TRBD2 (6 bases). In germline, CDR1 is SGHTA, CDR2 FQGTGA. Deletions cut 2 bases from V and 1 base from J, with 8 bases between. This CDR3 has 14 residues. CDR3 residues: CASSLDSGQETQYF. The CDR3 nucleotides read TGTGCCAGCAGCTTAGATAGCGGCCAAGAGACCCAGTACTTC. Full variable domain (outside the CDR3, taken from reference TRBV7-3 and TRBJ2-5): GAGVSQTPSNKVTEKGKYVELRCDPISGHTALYWYRQSLGQGPEFLIYFQGTGAADDSGLPNDRFFAVRPEGSVSTLKIQRTERGDSAVYLCASSLDSGQETQYFGPGTRLLVL.